Below are 7 T cell receptor beta chains sequenced from a single sample in a study of shared clonotypes between healthy human individuals. Some clones are missing from TCRdb's copy, which holds only in-frame ones; the method was immunoSEQ multiplex PCR. The sample yields under 2.5 million clones, just under 95% seen once. Source material: naive CD4+ T cells from PBMCs. The subset is: CD45RA+ positively selected. The source of these receptors is a man aged 18-30 years in good health. Some clones in this sample may be carry-over from other donors' samples.

This chain links TRBV7-9 with TRBJ1-3; D may be TRBD1 (6 bases). V was trimmed by 5 bases and J by 1 base, leaving 15 bases between them. The germline V gene has CDR1 SEHNR and CDR2 FQNEAQ (reference sequence). CDR3 length equals 16 residues. The CDR3 sequence is CASSKRPQGSGNTIYF. CDR3 nucleotides: TGTGCCAGCAGCAAGCGGCCCCAGGGGTCTGGAAACACCATATATTTT. Full variable domain (missing parts from reference TRBV7-9 and TRBJ1-3): DTGVSQNPRHKITKRGQNVTFRCDPISEHNRLYWYRQTLGQGPEFLTYFQNEAQLEKSRLLSDRFSAERPKGSFSTLEIQRTEQGDSAMYLCASSKRPQGSGNTIYFGEGSWLTVV.

The chain carries TRBV4-3 and TRBJ2-3; no clear D gene. The CDR3 totals 13 residues. Germline CDR1 and CDR2: LGHNA and YSLEER. The V end lost 4 bases, the J end lost 2 bases, and 7 bases lay between the germline ends. This CDR3 is CASSPRPTDTQYF. The CDR3 nucleotides are TGCGCCAGCAGCCCCCGGCCCACAGATACGCAGTATTTT.

The rearrangement links TRBV4-3 to TRBJ2-3; D gene unclear. Looked up from germline, CDR1 is LGHNA and CDR2 is YSLEER. The CDR3 extends over 13 amino acids. Trimming cost V 4 bases and J 1 base, with 6 bases left between them. In nucleotides, the CDR3 is TGCGCCAGCAGCCGATCCGGCACAGATACGCAGTATTTT. Translated: CASSRSGTDTQYF.

V gene TRBV7-9 combines with J gene TRBJ1-3, with D unclear. Germline V gives CDR1 SEHNR, CDR2 FQNEAQ (reference sequence). V lost 11 bases and J lost 0, with 20 bases in between. This CDR3 is built from 16 residues. This CDR3 is CAGTTGGHTSGNTIYF. CDR3 DNA: TGTGCCGGCACAACGGGCGGGCATACCTCTGGAAACACCATATATTTT.

This clone was recorded a few times. The chain is built from TRBV11-1 and TRBJ1-1; D is possibly TRBD1 (6 bases). The V gene lost 8 bases and the J gene lost 4 bases, with 14 bases spanning the gap. Germline loops: CDR1 SGHAT, CDR2 FQDESV (reference sequence). The CDR3 is 13 amino acids. The CDR3 DNA is TGTGCCAGCCGAGGACAGAGGGGCACTGAAGCTTTCTTT. This sequence encodes CASRGQRGTEAFF.

The V call is TRBV6-6, the J call TRBJ2-7, with 7 bases matching TRBD2. Germline trimming cut 7 bases from V and 3 bases from J; bases unmatched to any gene: 15. The CDR3 is 16 amino acids. The germline CDR1 and CDR2 sequences are MNHNY and SVGAGI (reference sequence). This chain's CDR3 is CASTSGAGEGRYEQYF. CDR3 coding DNA: TGTGCCAGCACCTCCGGGGCGGGGGAAGGACGCTACGAGCAGTACTTC.

The rearrangement joins TRBV29-1 to TRBJ2-1; D is ambiguous. The germline gives CDR1 SQVTM, CDR2 ANQGSEA. The CDR3 consists of 13 residues. Trimming left V 7 bases short and J 7 bases short, with 17 bases between. The CDR3 here is CSGRADPLNEQFF. The CDR3 nucleotides are TGCAGCGGTCGGGCTGACCCCCTAAATGAGCAGTTCTTC.